This T cell receptor (beta chain) originates from a study of cytomegalovirus exposure and HLA in healthy donors. Germline CDR1 SGDLS, CDR2 YYNGEE. The CDR3 length is 14 residues. The V end lost 0 bases, the J end lost 3 bases, and 6 bases lay between the germline ends. Both 60 Vbeta primers and 13 Jbeta primers went into the PCR. The method was immunoSEQ multiplex PCR; TCRdb's version includes in-frame clones alone and lacks a portion of them. The profile shows under 90,000 clones, about two thirds of them singletons. Comments on this clone: The antigen remains unidentified.

The study, taken as a whole, reports: The classifier reportedly diagnosed cytomegalovirus status with high specificity and sensitivity.

Source material: PBMCs. The TCR sequence derives from a man between 40 and 49 years old in good health and CMV-seropositive. The genes are TRBV9 and TRBJ2-2, with D possibly matching TRBD2 (6 bases). CDR3 loop: CASSVAGDTGELFF. The CDR3 DNA reads TGTGCCAGCAGCGTAGCGGGAGACACCGGGGAGCTGTTTTTT.